Each of the 21 T cell receptor beta chains below was sequenced from the same sample in a study of radiotherapy plus CTLA-4 blockade in lung cancer. The assay was immunoSEQ multiplex PCR, and TCRdb's table has in-frame clones only and misses some. The table records roughly 54,000 clones, 70% to 90% of them present only once. The sample in question was peripheral blood, obtained from a patient treated with radiotherapy plus ipilimumab. All receptors come from a human donor with non-small cell lung cancer whose response to radiotherapy plus ipilimumab could not be evaluated.

The V gene is TRBV11-2, the J gene TRBJ2-7, with 12 bases lining up with TRBD2. The V and J ends lost 5 bases and 6 bases, in that order; junction bases with no gene match: 8. CDR3 length: 15 amino acids. The V gene's germline CDR1 is SGHAT and CDR2 FQNNGV. The CDR3 nucleotides are TGTGCCAGCAGCCCTAGACTAGCGGGAGTAGGCGAGCAGTACTTC. Translating it yields CASSPRLAGVGEQYF.

J is TRBJ1-3 and V is TRBV19, with a possible D match to TRBD1 (5 bases). This CDR3 comprises 16 residues. V gave up 4 bases and J gave up 0 bases, with 13 bases separating them. The germline gives CDR1 LNHDA, CDR2 SQIVND (reference sequence). The CDR3 DNA follows: TGTGCCAGTAGTACCGGAGGGACCGTCTCTGGAAACACCATATATTTT. Translating gives CASSTGGTVSGNTIYF.

CDR3 sequence: CASSSASGRFDTQYF. The CDR3, as DNA: TGTGCCAGCAGTTCGGCTAGCGGAAGGTTCGATACGCAGTATTTT. This sequence joins TRBV27 and TRBJ2-3, with TRBD2 matching 7 bases. CDR1 and CDR2 from the germline V gene are MNHEY and SMNVEV (reference sequence). This CDR3 comprises 15 residues. V gave up 4 bases and J gave up 6 bases; unmatched junction bases: 10.

This chain connects TRBV9 to TRBJ1-5; D not resolved. CDR3 length: 13 residues. The V gene's germline CDR1 is SGDLS and CDR2 YYNGEE. V lost 0 bases and J 7 bases, leaving 8 bases between the germline ends. The CDR3 sequence is CASSVGGWQPQHF. The CDR3 region has the DNA TGTGCCAGCAGCGTAGGCGGGTGGCAGCCCCAGCATTTT.

This chain connects TRBV5-6 to TRBJ2-1, with TRBD2 as a possible D gene (6 bases). The CDR3 spans 16 residues. Trimming stripped 0 bases from V and 0 bases from J, with 10 bases between. Germline-derived CDR1 and CDR2 are SGHDT and YYEEEE. The DNA for the CDR3 is TGTGCCAGCAGCTTGGAGGGACTTAGCTCCTACAATGAGCAGTTCTTC. It specifies CASSLEGLSSYNEQFF.

V gene TRBV6-5 combines with J gene TRBJ1-5; a weak D match, TRBD1 (5 bases). CDR3 size: 15 residues. V was clipped by 6 bases and J by 6 bases, with 18 bases between them. CDR1 and CDR2 from the germline V gene are MNHEY and SVGAGI. CDR3 coding DNA: TGTGCCAGCAGACCCAGGGCCCAGGGCTCTCAGCCCCAGCATTTT. Translation: CASRPRAQGSQPQHF.

The chain recombines TRBV5-1 with TRBJ1-1, with 9 bases that match TRBD1. V shed 2 bases and J 3 bases; nucleotides not matched to a gene: 5. CDR1 is SGHRS, CDR2 YFSETQ, per germline. The CDR3 runs 15 residues. In nucleotides, the CDR3 is TGCGCCAGCAGCTTTACGACAGGGGGGGACACTGAAGCTTTCTTT. This encodes CASSFTTGGDTEAFF.

The rearrangement joins TRBV6-6 to TRBJ2-5, with D possibly matching TRBD1 (6 bases). V was pared by 7 bases and J by 0 bases, with 9 bases between. The CDR3 is 13 residues long. The germline CDR1 and CDR2 sequences are MNHNY and SVGAGI (reference sequence). The CDR3 DNA reads TGTGCCAGCAAGGACAGCAACCAAGAGACCCAGTACTTC. Translation: CASKDSNQETQYF.

J is TRBJ2-5 and V is TRBV6-5, with D possibly being TRBD2 (5 bases). The germline V gene has CDR1 MNHEY and CDR2 SVGAGI. This CDR3 has 11 amino acids. The V and J ends lost 5 bases and 11 bases respectively, with 12 bases between them. The CDR3 reads CASSPREAQYF. CDR3 bases: TGTGCCAGCAGTCCCCGGGAAGCGCAGTACTTC.

In DNA form, the CDR3 reads TGTGCCAGCAGCACAGCGGGAGGGCCGAGTGAGCAGTACTTC. This gives the protein CASSTAGGPSEQYF. This chain uses TRBV7-2 with TRBJ2-7, with 10 nucleotides matching TRBD2. Germline V CDR1 and CDR2: SGHTA, FQGNSA. The CDR3 extends over 14 amino acids. J was trimmed by 7 bases and V by 5 bases; bases with no gene match: 8. Based on the CDR3 plus reference TRBV7-2 and TRBJ2-7, the full variable domain is GAGVSQSPSNKVTEKGKDVELRCDPISGHTALYWYRQSLGQGLEFLIYFQGNSAPDKSGLPSDRFSAERTGGSVSTLTIQRTQQEDSAVYLCASSTAGGPSEQYFGPGTRLTVT.

Concerning this clone: At the DNA level, this CDR3 is encoded by other sequences in the same sample as well. The chain carries TRBV4-1 and TRBJ1-3; a possible D gene is TRBD1 (6 bases). Trimming cost V 1 base and J 4 bases, with 11 bases left between them. This CDR3 is built from 15 residues. Germline V gives CDR1 MGHRA, CDR2 YSYEKL. The CDR3 DNA reads TGCGCCAGCAGCCAAGTTTGGGGGCTCGGAAACACCATATATTTT. It specifies CASSQVWGLGNTIYF.

The chain carries TRBV7-9 and TRBJ2-6, with unresolved D. Germline loops: CDR1 SEHNR, CDR2 FQNEAQ (reference sequence). Trimming cost V 1 base and J 4 bases, with 8 bases left between them. The CDR3 totals 15 residues. CDR3 region: CASSLGAPGANVLTF. The CDR3 DNA is TGTGCCAGCAGCTTAGGGGCGCCCGGGGCCAACGTCCTGACTTTC.

The count of this clone is one. V gene TRBV6-5 combines with J gene TRBJ2-7, with a weak D call TRBD1 (6 bases). Trimming took off 4 bases at V and 4 bases at J, with 11 bases between the two ends. CDR3 length: 13 amino acids. Looked up from germline, CDR1 is MNHEY and CDR2 is SVGAGI. The CDR3 nucleotides are TGTGCCAGCAGTTTGAATCAGGGGTACGAGCAGTACTTC. This sequence encodes CASSLNQGYEQYF.

This clone was counted once. The V call is TRBV11-2, the J call TRBJ2-1; 7 nucleotides line up with TRBD2. This CDR3 is built from 14 residues. Germline-derived CDR1 and CDR2 are SGHAT and FQNNGV. J was trimmed by 8 bases and V by 2 bases; bases with no gene match: 6. This chain's CDR3 is CASSLWGTTYEQFF. For the CDR3, the DNA is TGTGCCAGCAGCTTATGGGGGACTACATATGAGCAGTTCTTC.

This chain uses TRBV6-6 with TRBJ1-2, with a tentative D call TRBD1 (5 bases). This CDR3 spans 12 amino acids. Per the germline V gene, CDR1 is MNHNY and CDR2 is SVGAGI (reference sequence). This chain's CDR3 is CVSGGLNYGYTF. DNA of the CDR3: TGTGTAAGCGGGGGACTGAACTATGGCTACACCTTC.

This clone was counted a single time. The J gene is TRBJ2-7, the V gene TRBV19; TRBD1 matches 9 bases. The CDR3 spans 15 residues. Trimming removed 3 bases from V and 0 bases from J; junction bases left unmatched: 3. Germline-derived CDR1 and CDR2 are LNHDA and SQIVND (reference sequence). CDR3: CASSMEGQGSYEQYF. As DNA, the CDR3 is TGTGCCAGTAGTATGGAGGGACAGGGCTCCTACGAGCAGTACTTC.

The J gene is TRBJ2-2, the V gene TRBV29-1; no clear D. Deletions cut 3 bases from V and 0 bases from J, with 5 bases between. CDR3 length: 13 residues. Germline values: CDR1 SQVTM, CDR2 ANQGSEA. As DNA, the CDR3 is TGCAGCGTTGACATCACGAACACCGGGGAGCTGTTTTTT. This codes for CSVDITNTGELFF.

V is TRBV5-1 and J is TRBJ1-4, with a tentative D call TRBD1 (5 bases). The germline V gene encodes CDR1 SGHRS and CDR2 YFSETQ. The V gene lost 4 bases and the J gene lost 3 bases, with 13 bases spanning the gap. The CDR3 has 15 amino acids. CDR3 in amino acids: CASSPRDFPNEKLFF. The CDR3 DNA is TGCGCCAGCAGCCCTAGGGACTTCCCTAATGAAAAACTGTTTTTT.

For the CDR3, the DNA is TGTGCCAGCAGCTCCGATACCGGACTAGCGGGGAACAATGAGCAGTTCTTC. Protein product: CASSSDTGLAGNNEQFF. This chain links TRBV7-3 with TRBJ2-1, with 12 bases lining up with TRBD2. The CDR3 is made up of 17 amino acids. Germline CDR1 is SGHTA and CDR2 is FQGTGA. V was pared by 4 bases and J by 5 bases, with 9 bases of the junction left unmatched.

The chain combines TRBV15 with TRBJ1-5; the match to TRBD1 covers 7 bases. The V segment lost 5 bases and the J segment 6 bases; nucleotides outside the gene matches: 7. The V gene's germline CDR1 is LNHNV and CDR2 YYDKDF (reference sequence). This CDR3 has 14 amino acids. The CDR3 coding sequence is TGTGCCACCAGCGGAAGACAGGGAAGTCAGCCCCAGCATTTT. Its translation: CATSGRQGSQPQHF.

The CDR3 loop is CASNLERDRPYEQYF. CDR3 bases: TGTGCCAGCAACCTCGAACGGGACAGACCCTACGAGCAGTACTTC. This chain uses TRBV28 with TRBJ2-7; 7 bases match TRBD1. The CDR3 covers 15 residues. V shed 7 bases, J shed 2 bases, and the junction held 11 bases outside the gene matches. Germline V gene lookup returns CDR1 MDHEN and CDR2 SYDVKM.